A selection of T cell receptor beta chains follows, all from one sample in a study of blood T cell repertoires in COVID-19. Libraries were prepared by immunoSEQ multiplex PCR; TCRdb keeps only in-frame clonotypes and omits some of them. The sample has about 160,000 clones; roughly nine tenths are singletons. The sequencing sample was made of peripheral blood. The receptors stem from a man aged 60 to 75 with acute or convalescent COVID-19. CDR3s include the opening cysteine and the closing phenylalanine or tryptophan. Each record gives: J gene, clone size, D gene, V gene, CDR3 DNA, CDR3 protein. The D gene is left open where the match is weak. The size of a clone is reported for some rows only, either as once, few or many, or as a class for expanded clones.

>TRBJ1-1|.|.|TRBV2
TGTGCCAGCCGTTTACGAGGTCGGGAGAACACTGAAGCTTTCTTT
CASRLRGRENTEAFF
>TRBJ1-6|.|.|TRBV21-1
TGTGCCAGCACTCCCGGGGGAGGGAGGGCCGAAAATTCACCCCTCCACTTT
CASTPGGGRAENSPLHF
>TRBJ1-3|.|.|TRBV3-1/TRBV3-2
TGTGCCAGCAGGGTGACAGCTTCAAACACCATATATTTT
CASRVTASNTIYF
>TRBJ1-1|.|TRBD1|TRBV30
TGTGCCTGGAGTGACCCCTGGACAGGGGAAGGAGGGGACACTGAAGCTTTCTTT
CAWSDPWTGEGGDTEAFF
>TRBJ1-1|few|.|TRBV18
TGTGCCAGCTCCCTTAGGGGAGGGGGTGAAGCTTTCTTT
CASSLRGGGEAFF
>TRBJ1-1|.|.|TRBV3-1/TRBV3-2
TGTGCCAGCAGCCAAGGCGGGAAGAACACTGAAGCTTTCTTT
CASSQGGKNTEAFF
>TRBJ2-3|.|TRBD2|TRBV7-2
TGTGCCAGCAGCTTAGTGAGTGGACTAGCGGGGCCCACAGATACGCAGTATTTT
CASSLVSGLAGPTDTQYF
>TRBJ2-7|few|TRBD1|TRBV5-1
TGCGCCAGCAGCCCGGTCCCGGGACAGCCAACCTACGAGCAGTACTTC
CASSPVPGQPTYEQYF
>TRBJ1-1|.|.|TRBV11-2
TGTGCCAGCAGCTTAGAAACAGGCGGGGGCACTGAAGCTTTCTTT
CASSLETGGGTEAFF
>TRBJ1-2|.|.|TRBV6-5
TGTGCCAGCAGGAAGACAGCTAACTATGGCTACACCTTC
CASRKTANYGYTF
>TRBJ2-1|.|TRBD2|TRBV2
TGTGCCAGCAGCTCCCCAGGGTCGGGACTAGCGGGGGGCTCCTACAATGAGCAGTTCTTC
CASSSPGSGLAGGSYNEQFF
>TRBJ2-1|.|TRBD2|TRBV7-9
TGTGCCAGCAGCTCGGGACTAGCGGGGATTGAGCAGTTCTTC
CASSSGLAGIEQFF
>TRBJ1-5|.|.|TRBV5-1
TGCGCCAGCAGCTACGACAATAGCAATCAGCCCCAGCATTTT
CASSYDNSNQPQHF
>TRBJ1-5|.|.|TRBV5-6
TGTGCCAGCAGCCCTGGACAGCATAGCAATCAGCCCCAGCATTTT
CASSPGQHSNQPQHF
>TRBJ2-6|.|.|TRBV5-6
TGTGCCAGCAGCCTCGGACTTAGGGCGGGAGGGGCCAACGTCCTGACTTTC
CASSLGLRAGGANVLTF
>TRBJ1-6|.|.|TRBV5-1
TGCGCCAGCAGCTCAGGGGCGAACTATAATTCACCCCTCCACTTT
CASSSGANYNSPLHF
>TRBJ1-4|.|TRBD1|TRBV5-6
TGTGCCAGCAGCCCCAGGGGGGCAACTAATGAAAAACTGTTTTTT
CASSPRGATNEKLFF
>TRBJ1-4|few|.|TRBV5-8
TGTGCCAGCAGCTTGGGCAGGGCACTCTCCCCGCAGTCGAATGAAAAACTGTTTTTT
CASSLGRALSPQSNEKLFF
>TRBJ2-3|.|TRBD2|TRBV7-9
TGTGCCAGCAGCTTAGTTGTAGCGGGGGGGCCAGATACGCAGTATTTT
CASSLVVAGGPDTQYF